This T cell receptor beta chain was sequenced for a study of tissue T cells after allogeneic stem cell transplantation. Findings and limits, study-wide: Anatomically similar tissues had similar TCR repertoires within each patient. Blood and spleen captured only part of the tissue TCR repertoire. Limitations included a small, clinically heterogeneous cohort and limited sampling depth.

With regard to this clone: Its target is not known. Gene names are mouse gene names. The CDR3 end lies 1 residue beyond the end of the read and is filled in from the germline J gene.

This CDR3 comprises 14 residues. Germline CDR1 reads LGHDT; CDR2 reads YNNKQL (reference sequence). The time point: mouse harvest day 14 after allogeneic transplant. The graft held 10^6 splenic CD5+ T cells and 10^7 T-cell-depleted bone marrow cells. B6 (H2b) cells into BALB/c (H2d) mice; tissues taken at day 7 or 14. Clones were sequenced by immunoSEQ multiplex PCR, and TCRdb holds only the in-frame ones, with some missing. The table lists roughly 3,200 clones, 50% of them singletons. This TCR came from a female BALB/c mouse given C57BL/6 T cells with graft-versus-host disease after an allogeneic hematopoietic cell transplant. Sequenced sample: gut tissue. The chain is built from TRBV4 and TRBJ2-2, with TRBD1 matching 10 bases. The CDR3 sequence is CAAAKGQGTGQLYF. Partial CDR3 DNA: TGTGCAGCAGCTAAGGGACAGGGGACCGGGCAGCTCTAC.